The clone carrying this TCR beta chain has just one count. This record comes from a study of cytomegalovirus exposure and HLA in healthy donors. Researchers ran the PCR with 60 Vbeta and 13 Jbeta primers. TCRdb's copy holds only in-frame clones and misses some; the assay was immunoSEQ multiplex PCR. The profile shows about 84,000 clones, roughly 61% of them singletons. The ends lost 2 bases at V and 3 bases at J; junction bases unmatched: 8. Germline V CDR1 and CDR2: SGHTA, FQGNSA. The CDR3 is 16 residues long. The TCR originated in a woman aged 40 to 50 in good health and CMV-seropositive. Input material: PBMCs. J is TRBJ2-7 and V is TRBV7-2; TRBD2 aligns across 9 bases. The CDR3 DNA is TGTGCCAGCAGCTTATTGGGGGGTAGCGGGGGCTACGAGCAGTACTTC. This sequence encodes CASSLLGGSGGYEQYF.